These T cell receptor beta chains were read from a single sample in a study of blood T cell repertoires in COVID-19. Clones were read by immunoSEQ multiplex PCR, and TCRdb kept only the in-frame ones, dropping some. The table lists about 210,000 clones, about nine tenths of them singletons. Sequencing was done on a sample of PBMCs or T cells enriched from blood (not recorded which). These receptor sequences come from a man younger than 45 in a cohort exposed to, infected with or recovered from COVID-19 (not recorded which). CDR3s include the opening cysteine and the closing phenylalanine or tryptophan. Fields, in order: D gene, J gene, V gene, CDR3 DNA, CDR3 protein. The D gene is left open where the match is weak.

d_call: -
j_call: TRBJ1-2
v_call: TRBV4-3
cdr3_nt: TGCGCCAGCAGCCAAGTCGGCGGCTACTATGGCTACACCTTC
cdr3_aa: CASSQVGGYYGYTF

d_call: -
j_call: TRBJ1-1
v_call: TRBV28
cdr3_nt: TGTGCCAGCACTTCGCGGGTTGAGAACACTGAAGCTTTCTTT
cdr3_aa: CASTSRVENTEAFF

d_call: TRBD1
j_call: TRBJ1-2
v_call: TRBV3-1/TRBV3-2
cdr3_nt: TGTGCCAGCAGCCCCAGCCACTTTCCCGCGGACAGGAACGGACCCGCTTTC
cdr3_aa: CASSPSHFPADRNGPAF

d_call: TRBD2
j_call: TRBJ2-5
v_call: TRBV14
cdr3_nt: TGTGCCAGCAGCCGACTAGCGGGGATCCAAGAGACCCAGTACTTC
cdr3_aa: CASSRLAGIQETQYF

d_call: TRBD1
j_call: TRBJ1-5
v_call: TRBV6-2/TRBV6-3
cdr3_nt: TGTGCCAGCAGTTCAGGACAGGTCAATCAGCCCCAGCATTTT
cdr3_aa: CASSSGQVNQPQHF

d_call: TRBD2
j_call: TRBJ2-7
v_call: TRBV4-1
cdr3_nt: TGCGCCAGCAGCCAGGATAGCGGGAGAGTCTACGAGCAGTACTTC
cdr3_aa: CASSQDSGRVYEQYF

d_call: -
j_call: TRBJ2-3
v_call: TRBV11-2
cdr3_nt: TGTGCCAGCAGCCCCTACGTTAGTGGGAGTGTGACAGATACGCAGTATTTT
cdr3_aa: CASSPYVSGSVTDTQYF

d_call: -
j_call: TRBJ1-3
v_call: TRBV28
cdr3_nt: TGTGCCAGCAGCCACCAGATTGGGGGGTCCTCTGGAAACACCATATATTTT
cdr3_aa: CASSHQIGGSSGNTIYF

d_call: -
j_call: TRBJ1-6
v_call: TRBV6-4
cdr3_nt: TGTGCCAGCAGTGAAGATTTGGGGGGTTACTCACCCCTCCACTTT
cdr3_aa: CASSEDLGGYSPLHF

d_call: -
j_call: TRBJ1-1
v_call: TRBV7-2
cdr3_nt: TGTGCCAGCAGCTTAGCGCTGGCTAGGGGCTCCATGAACACTGAAGCTTTCTTT
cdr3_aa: CASSLALARGSMNTEAFF

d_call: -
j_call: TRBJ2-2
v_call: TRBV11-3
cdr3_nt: TGTGCCAGCAGCTTAGATCCTGGGGAGCTGTTTTTT
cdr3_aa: CASSLDPGELFF

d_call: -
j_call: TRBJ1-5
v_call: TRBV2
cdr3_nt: TGTGCCAGCAAGCGGACAGTACCGCAGCCCCAGCATTTT
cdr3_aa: CASKRTVPQPQHF

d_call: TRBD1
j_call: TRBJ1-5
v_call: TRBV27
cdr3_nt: TGTGCCAGCAGTTTAAGGAAGGGTAGGGGGCATCAGCCCCAGCATTTT
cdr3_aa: CASSLRKGRGHQPQHF

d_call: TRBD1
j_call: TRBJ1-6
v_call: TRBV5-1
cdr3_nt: TGCGCCAGCAGCTTGCGACAGGGCAATTCACCCCTCCACTTT
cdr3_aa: CASSLRQGNSPLHF

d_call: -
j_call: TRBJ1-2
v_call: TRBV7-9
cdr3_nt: TGTGCCAGCAGCTTACCGACAGTTCATTATGGCTACACCTTC
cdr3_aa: CASSLPTVHYGYTF

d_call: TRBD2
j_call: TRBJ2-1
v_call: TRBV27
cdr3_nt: TGTGCCAGCAGTTACCTAGCGGGAGTCGGGAATGAGCAGTTCTTC
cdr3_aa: CASSYLAGVGNEQFF

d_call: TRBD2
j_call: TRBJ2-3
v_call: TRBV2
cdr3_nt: TGTGCCAGAAGCGGGAGGGGCACAGATACGCAGTATTTT
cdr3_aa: CARSGRGTDTQYF

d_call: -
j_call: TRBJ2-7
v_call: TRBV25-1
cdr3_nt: TGTGCCAGCAGTGATTCAACCTCAGGGCTGTTGAGATACGAGCAGTACTTC
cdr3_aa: CASSDSTSGLLRYEQYF

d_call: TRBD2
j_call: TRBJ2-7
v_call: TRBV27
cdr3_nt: TGTGCCAGCGGGTATAGCGGGATGAGCTCCTACGAGCAGTACTTC
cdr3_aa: CASGYSGMSSYEQYF

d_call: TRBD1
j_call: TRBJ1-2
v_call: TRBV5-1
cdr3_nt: TGCGCCAGCAGCCCGGCGACAGGGCCACCCTATGGCTACACCTTC
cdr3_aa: CASSPATGPPYGYTF

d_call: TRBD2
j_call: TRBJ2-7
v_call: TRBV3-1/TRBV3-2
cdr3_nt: TGTGCCAGCAGCCACGGTAGCGGGAACTACGAGCAGTACTTC
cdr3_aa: CASSHGSGNYEQYF

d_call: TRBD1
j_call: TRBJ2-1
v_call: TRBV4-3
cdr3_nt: TGCGCCAGCAGCCGGGGACAGGGGTACAATGAGCAGTTCTTC
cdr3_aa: CASSRGQGYNEQFF

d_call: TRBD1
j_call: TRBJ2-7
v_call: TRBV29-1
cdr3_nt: TGCAGCGTTGAGGCAGGGGGTAACGAGCAGTACTTC
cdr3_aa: CSVEAGGNEQYF

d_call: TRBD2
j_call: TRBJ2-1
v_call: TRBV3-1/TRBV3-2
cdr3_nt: TGTGCCAGCAGCCCAGGACTAGCGGGAGTCAATGAGCAGTTCTTC
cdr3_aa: CASSPGLAGVNEQFF

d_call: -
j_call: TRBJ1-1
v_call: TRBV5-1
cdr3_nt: TGCGCCAGCAGCTTAGCAGGGCAAACTGAAGCTTTCTTT
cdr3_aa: CASSLAGQTEAFF

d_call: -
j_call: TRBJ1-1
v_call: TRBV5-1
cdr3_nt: TGCGCCAGCAGCTTGGTTCCAGTGAACACTGAAGCTTTCTTT
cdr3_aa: CASSLVPVNTEAFF

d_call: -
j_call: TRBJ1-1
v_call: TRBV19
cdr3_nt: TGTGCCAGTAGTAACAGGGAGGGCATGAACACTGAAGCTTTCTTT
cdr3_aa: CASSNREGMNTEAFF

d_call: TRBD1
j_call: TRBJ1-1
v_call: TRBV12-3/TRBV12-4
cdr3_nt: TGTGCCAGCAGGGACAGGGAAATCACTGAAGCTTTCTTT
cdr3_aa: CASRDREITEAFF

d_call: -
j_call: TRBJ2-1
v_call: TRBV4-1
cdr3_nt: TGCGCCAGCAGCCAAGTTCCCGGGACTTACAATGAGCAGTTCTTC
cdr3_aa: CASSQVPGTYNEQFF

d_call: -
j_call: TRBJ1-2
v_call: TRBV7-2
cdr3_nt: TGTGCCAGCAGCTTAGCGTTATTAACAGATGGCTACACCTTC
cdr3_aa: CASSLALLTDGYTF

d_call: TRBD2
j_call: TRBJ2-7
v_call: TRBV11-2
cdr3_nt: TGTGCCAGCAGCTTAGCGTCTAGCGGGAGGGCAATATACGAGCAGTACTTC
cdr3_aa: CASSLASSGRAIYEQYF

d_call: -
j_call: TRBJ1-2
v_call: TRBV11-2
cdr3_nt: TGTGCCAGCAGCTTAGGCGGGGGGAAGAATGGCTACACCTTC
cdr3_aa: CASSLGGGKNGYTF

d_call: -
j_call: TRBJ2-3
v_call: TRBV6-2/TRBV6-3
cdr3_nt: TGTGCCAGCAGTTACGGTGTTAGGGGCCGAGGAGCTAGCACAGATACGCAGTATTTT
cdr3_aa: CASSYGVRGRGASTDTQYF

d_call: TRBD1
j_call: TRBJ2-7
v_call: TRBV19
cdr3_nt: TGTGCCAGTAGCTCCGGGACAGACGCCTACGAGCAGTACTTC
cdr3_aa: CASSSGTDAYEQYF

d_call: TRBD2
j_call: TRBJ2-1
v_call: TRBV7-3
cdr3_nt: TGTGCCAGCAGCTCGGCCGGGACTAGCGGGAGGGTTGAGCAGTTCTTC
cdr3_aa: CASSSAGTSGRVEQFF

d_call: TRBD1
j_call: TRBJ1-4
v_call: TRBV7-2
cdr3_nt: TGTGCCAGCAGCCCGCGGGACAGGGGGCCAAATGAAAAACTGTTTTTT
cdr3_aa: CASSPRDRGPNEKLFF